These 20 T cell receptor beta chains were sequenced from one sample in a study of PD-L1 blockade in urothelial cancer listed by TCRdb under 2017. Library generation was performed with the immunoSEQ multiplex PCR assay. TCRdb took this table from immuneACCESS and kept in-frame rearrangements with V and J called. Such tables lack part of the clones; where checked against another copy, unresolved V genes explain under half of the gap, and the rest is unexplained. The sample table records around 82,000 clones; 84% of these occur just once. Roughly 2% of the sample belongs to the ten largest clones. The time point label for this specimen denotes: pretreatment peripheral blood. Material: PBMCs, obtained around atezolizumab (anti-PD-L1) treatment. The receptors shown here come from a man in his sixties with urothelial cancer.

CDR3 nucleotides: TGTGCCAGCAGTTACTTCGGACTTTCGAGCACTGAAGCTTTCTTT. Translating gives CASSYFGLSSTEAFF. The chain links TRBV6-5 to TRBJ1-1; no definite D call. Germline CDR1 MNHEY, CDR2 SVGAGI. This CDR3 region has 15 residues. V was clipped by 1 base and J by 4 bases, with 13 bases between them.

This chain connects TRBV6-5 to TRBJ2-3; D is possibly TRBD2 (6 bases). The V and J ends lost 8 bases and 4 bases respectively, with 10 bases between them. CDR1 and CDR2 from the germline V gene are MNHEY and SVGAGI. CDR3 length: 12 amino acids. In nucleotides, the CDR3 is TGTGCCAGCTCGCGGGACTCAGATACGCAGTATTTT. Protein: CASSRDSDTQYF.

The gene calls are TRBV28 and TRBJ2-3, with 8 positions matching TRBD1. The junction had 7 bases not matched to a gene; V was cut back by 3 bases and J by 5 bases. CDR1 MDHEN and CDR2 SYDVKM come from the germline V gene. The CDR3 covers 15 residues. The CDR3 is CASSLGAGGKDTQYF. CDR3 sequence (DNA): TGTGCCAGCAGTTTGGGGGCAGGGGGCAAAGATACGCAGTATTTT.

The chain has TRBV30 and TRBJ1-3; no clear D gene. The ends were cut back, 4 bases at V and 2 bases at J, with 6 bases in the middle. Germline-derived CDR1 and CDR2 are GTSNPN and SVGIG (reference sequence). CDR3 length: 12 residues. This CDR3 reads CAWKATGNTIYF. The CDR3 bases are TGTGCCTGGAAAGCCACTGGAAACACCATATATTTT.

This chain uses TRBV5-6 with TRBJ2-5; TRBD1 aligns across 10 bases. The CDR3 loop spans 15 amino acids. Germline trimming cut 4 bases from V and 0 bases from J; bases unmatched to any gene: 3. Germline CDR1 reads SGHDT; CDR2 reads YYEEEE. CDR3 DNA sequence: TGTGCCAGCAGCCAGGACAGGGGGTACCAAGAGACCCAGTACTTC. Protein: CASSQDRGYQETQYF.

This clone is a singleton in its sample. The rearrangement joins TRBV6-1 to TRBJ1-2; 9 nucleotides agree with TRBD1. Germline CDR1 reads MNHNS; CDR2 reads SASEGT. The length of the CDR3 is 14 residues. The ends lost 6 bases at V and 3 bases at J; junction bases unmatched: 5. The CDR3 sequence is CASRPDRGYYGYTF. In nucleotides, the CDR3 is TGTGCCAGCAGACCCGACAGGGGGTACTATGGCTACACCTTC.

The chain links TRBV7-9 to TRBJ2-1, with D uncertain. CDR3 length equals 14 residues. Per germline, CDR1 SEHNR and CDR2 FQNEAQ (reference sequence). The germline V and J ends were trimmed by 1 base and 6 bases, with 10 bases remaining between them. CDR3 sequence reads: CASSLGLTGNEQFF. For the CDR3, the DNA is TGTGCCAGCAGCTTAGGCTTGACGGGCAATGAGCAGTTCTTC.

The chain joins TRBV6-1 to TRBJ2-5, with 8 nucleotides matching TRBD2. CDR1 and CDR2 (germline): MNHNS, SASEGT. The CDR3 spans 16 residues. With 4 bases clipped from V and 1 base from J, the junction kept 8 bases outside the gene matches. The CDR3 coding sequence is TGTGCCAGCAGTGCTTATAGCGGGGTACTCCAAGAGACCCAGTACTTC. Its translation is CASSAYSGVLQETQYF.

The chain combines TRBV6-5 with TRBJ1-1; 7 bases agree with TRBD1. With 0 bases clipped from V and 9 bases from J, the junction kept 1 base outside the gene matches. The germline V gene encodes CDR1 MNHEY and CDR2 SVGAGI. The length of the CDR3 is 12 residues. Written as DNA, the CDR3 is TGTGCCAGCAGTTACTCAGGGGGCCAAGCTTTCTTT. This codes for CASSYSGGQAFF.

This rearrangement joins TRBV9 to TRBJ2-2; no definite D call. CDR1 and CDR2 from the germline V gene are SGDLS and YYNGEE. CDR3 size: 14 residues. Deletions cut 2 bases from V and 3 bases from J, with 8 bases between. The CDR3 region is CASSVLPYTGELFF. The CDR3 DNA reads as TGTGCCAGCAGCGTTCTCCCGTACACCGGGGAGCTGTTTTTT.

The CDR3 protein is CASSPAGQGYEQYF. CDR3 bases: TGTGCCAGCAGCCCTGCGGGACAGGGCTACGAGCAGTACTTC. This sequence joins TRBV6-1 and TRBJ2-7; 9 bases match TRBD1. Germline V gives CDR1 MNHNS, CDR2 SASEGT. J lost 3 bases, V lost 6 bases, and 6 bases had no gene match. The CDR3 consists of 14 residues.

The rearrangement links TRBV20-1 to TRBJ2-7; 7 positions match TRBD1. The trim removed 6 bases at V and 12 bases at J, leaving 11 bases unmatched. The CDR3 extends over 11 amino acids. CDR1 and CDR2 from the germline V gene are DFQATT and SNEGSKA (reference sequence). This CDR3 is CSALVRDSPYF. Here the CDR3 DNA reads TGCAGTGCCTTAGTCCGGGACAGTCCGTACTTC.

The J gene is TRBJ2-5, the V gene TRBV7-9, with 12 positions matching TRBD2. After removal of 1 base from V and 5 bases from J, the junction contained 5 bases not matched to a gene. Per the germline V gene, CDR1 is SEHNR and CDR2 is FQNEAQ (reference sequence). The CDR3 totals 16 residues. CDR3 coding DNA: TGTGCCAGCAGCTTAGGCACTAGCGGGGGGTTGGAGACCCAGTACTTC. Translated, it gives CASSLGTSGGLETQYF. Full variable domain (missing parts from reference TRBV7-9 and TRBJ2-5): DTGVSQNPRHKITKRGQNVTFRCDPISEHNRLYWYRQTLGQGPEFLTYFQNEAQLEKSRLLSDRFSAERPKGSFSTLEIQRTEQGDSAMYLCASSLGTSGGLETQYFGPGTRLLVL.

The V call is TRBV9, the J call TRBJ2-2; possibly TRBD1 or TRBD2 for D (5 bases each). The germline gives CDR1 SGDLS, CDR2 YYNGEE. The CDR3 is 14 amino acids. The ends were cut back, 4 bases at V and 7 bases at J, with 14 bases in the middle. CDR3 in DNA: TGTGCCAGCAGCCTAGGGGTCGCGGGCGGGGAGCTGTTTTTT. Protein: CASSLGVAGGELFF.

This clone was detected once. The chain recombines TRBV6-1 with TRBJ2-3, with D tentatively TRBD2 (5 bases). This CDR3 contains 15 residues. Germline V lookup: CDR1 MNHNS, CDR2 SASEGT. Trimming took 4 bases from V and 2 from J, leaving 13 bases between them. CDR3 bases: TGTGCCAGCAGTGCCCCCAGCGGAAACACAGATACGCAGTATTTT. Translation: CASSAPSGNTDTQYF.

The chain joins TRBV19 to TRBJ1-1; no reliable D call. Germline V gives CDR1 LNHDA, CDR2 SQIVND (reference sequence). This CDR3 has 13 residues. Trimming took off 4 bases at V and 6 bases at J, with 12 bases between the two ends. The CDR3 region is CASSTRPNSEAFF. The CDR3 region has the DNA TGTGCCAGTAGTACTCGCCCTAATTCTGAAGCTTTCTTT.

This chain joins TRBV19 and TRBJ1-4; 11 nucleotides line up with TRBD1. J was trimmed by 0 bases and V by 5 bases; bases with no gene match: 8. The V gene's germline CDR1 is LNHDA and CDR2 SQIVND (reference sequence). The CDR3 runs 18 residues. The CDR3 DNA reads as TGTGCCAGTAGTGCCGGGACAGGGGGTATGGCAACTAATGAAAAACTGTTTTTT. It codes for CASSAGTGGMATNEKLFF.

This sequence joins TRBV19 and TRBJ2-3; possibly TRBD1 for D (6 bases). This CDR3 is 13 amino acids long. V was clipped by 5 bases and J by 3 bases, with 9 bases between them. Germline CDR1 and CDR2: LNHDA and SQIVND (reference sequence). The CDR3 DNA is TGTGCCAGTAGTGAACAGGGAACAGATACGCAGTATTTT. This translates into CASSEQGTDTQYF.

The sample holds a few counts of this clone. The rearrangement joins TRBV11-2 to TRBJ2-7, with a possible D match to TRBD1 (6 bases). Germline V CDR1 and CDR2: SGHAT, FQNNGV. V gave up 3 bases and J gave up 4 bases, with 16 bases separating them. The CDR3 is made up of 15 amino acids. The CDR3 protein is CASSFSNRDLYEQYF. CDR3 in DNA: TGTGCCAGCAGCTTTAGTAACAGGGATCTATACGAGCAGTACTTC.

The gene calls are TRBV5-1 and TRBJ1-2, with 8 bases lining up with TRBD1. Germline V lookup: CDR1 SGHRS, CDR2 YFSETQ. The CDR3 length is 14 residues. V was clipped by 4 bases and J by 4 bases; unmatched bases: 6. The CDR3 region has the DNA TGCGCCAGCAGCGGCGGACAGGGCGGCTATGGCTACACCTTC. This codes for CASSGGQGGYGYTF.